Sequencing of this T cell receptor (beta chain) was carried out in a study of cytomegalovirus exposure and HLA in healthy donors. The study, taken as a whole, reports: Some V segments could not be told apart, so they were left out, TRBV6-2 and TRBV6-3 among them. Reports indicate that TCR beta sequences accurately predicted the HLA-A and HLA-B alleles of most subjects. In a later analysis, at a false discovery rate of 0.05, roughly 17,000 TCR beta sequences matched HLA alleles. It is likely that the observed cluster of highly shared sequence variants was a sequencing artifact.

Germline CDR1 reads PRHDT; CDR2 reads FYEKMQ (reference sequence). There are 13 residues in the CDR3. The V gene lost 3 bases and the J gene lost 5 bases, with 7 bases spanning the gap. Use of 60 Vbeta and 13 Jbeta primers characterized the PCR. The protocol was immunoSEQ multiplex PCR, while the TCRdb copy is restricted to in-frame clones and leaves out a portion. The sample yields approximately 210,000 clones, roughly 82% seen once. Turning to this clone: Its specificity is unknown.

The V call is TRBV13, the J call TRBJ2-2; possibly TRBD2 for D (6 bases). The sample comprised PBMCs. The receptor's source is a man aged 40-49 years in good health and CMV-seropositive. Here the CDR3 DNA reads TGTGCCAGCAGCTTGGGGGGAACCGGGGAGCTGTTTTTT. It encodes CASSLGGTGELFF.